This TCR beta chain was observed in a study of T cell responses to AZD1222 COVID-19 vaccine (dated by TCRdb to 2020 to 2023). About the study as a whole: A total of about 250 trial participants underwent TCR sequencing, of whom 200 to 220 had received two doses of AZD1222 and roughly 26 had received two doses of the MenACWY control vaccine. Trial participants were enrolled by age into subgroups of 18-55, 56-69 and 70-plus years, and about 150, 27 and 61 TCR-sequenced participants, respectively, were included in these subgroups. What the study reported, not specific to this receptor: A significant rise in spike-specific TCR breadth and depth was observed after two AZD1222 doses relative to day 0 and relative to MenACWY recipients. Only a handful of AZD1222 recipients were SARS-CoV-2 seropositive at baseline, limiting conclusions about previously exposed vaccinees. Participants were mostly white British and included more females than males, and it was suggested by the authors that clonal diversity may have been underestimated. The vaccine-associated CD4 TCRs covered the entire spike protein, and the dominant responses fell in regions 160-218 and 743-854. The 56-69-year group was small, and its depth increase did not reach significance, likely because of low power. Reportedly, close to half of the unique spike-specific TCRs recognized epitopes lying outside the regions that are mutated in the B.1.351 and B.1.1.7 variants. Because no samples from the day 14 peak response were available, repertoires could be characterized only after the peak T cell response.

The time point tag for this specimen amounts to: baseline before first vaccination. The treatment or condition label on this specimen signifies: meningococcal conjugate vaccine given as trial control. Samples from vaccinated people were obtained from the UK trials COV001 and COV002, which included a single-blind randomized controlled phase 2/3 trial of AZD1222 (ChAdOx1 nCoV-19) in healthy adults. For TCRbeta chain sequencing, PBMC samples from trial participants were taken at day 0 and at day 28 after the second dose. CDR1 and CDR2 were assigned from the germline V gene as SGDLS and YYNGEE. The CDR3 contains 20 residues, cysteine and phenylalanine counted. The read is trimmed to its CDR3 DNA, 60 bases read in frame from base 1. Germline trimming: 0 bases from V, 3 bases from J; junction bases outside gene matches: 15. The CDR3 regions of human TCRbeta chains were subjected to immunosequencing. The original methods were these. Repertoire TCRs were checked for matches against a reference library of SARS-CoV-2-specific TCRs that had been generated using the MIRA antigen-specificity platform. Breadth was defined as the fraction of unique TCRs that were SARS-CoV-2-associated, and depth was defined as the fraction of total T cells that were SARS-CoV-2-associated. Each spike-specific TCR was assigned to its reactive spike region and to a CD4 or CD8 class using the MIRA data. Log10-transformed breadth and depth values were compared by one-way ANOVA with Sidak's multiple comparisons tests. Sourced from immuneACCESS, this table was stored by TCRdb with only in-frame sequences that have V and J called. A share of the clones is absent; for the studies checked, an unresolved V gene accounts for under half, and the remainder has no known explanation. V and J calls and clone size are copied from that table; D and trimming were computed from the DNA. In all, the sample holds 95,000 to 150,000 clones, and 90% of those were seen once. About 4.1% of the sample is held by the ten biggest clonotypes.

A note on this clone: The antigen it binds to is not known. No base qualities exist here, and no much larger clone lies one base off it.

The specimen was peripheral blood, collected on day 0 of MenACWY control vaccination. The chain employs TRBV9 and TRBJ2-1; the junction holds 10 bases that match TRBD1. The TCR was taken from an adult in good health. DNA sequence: TGTGCCAGCAGCGTAGGACAGGGGGCGAGGAGCGGGAGAAACTACAATGAGCAGTTCTTC. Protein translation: CASSVGQGARSGRNYNEQFF.